The 32 T cell receptor beta chains given below trace back to one sample, sequenced in a study of CD8+CD57+ T cells in acquired aplastic anemia. It was genomic DNA that served as the template for profiling TCR beta VDJ and CDR3. TCRdb re-called the reads with MiXCR, one entry per CDR3 protein. This sample has more than 150,000 distinct CDR3 sequences, with 48% found just once. Flow cytometry had shown expanded CD8+CD57+ cells in the patients chosen for sequencing. The sample taken for sequencing was sorted CD4+, CD8+, or CD8+CD57+ T cells (not recorded which) from PBMCs. All receptors come from a human donor with aplastic anemia.

The table lists this clonotype with many counts. The chain links TRBV9 to TRBJ1-3; D is undetermined. CDR3 length: 15 amino acids. The V and J ends lost 2 bases and 0 bases respectively, with 9 bases between them. Germline V gives CDR1 SGDLS, CDR2 YYNGEE. CDR3: CASSVSGSSGNTIYF. The CDR3 bases are TGTGCCAGCAGCGTTAGCGGCTCCTCTGGAAACACCATATATTTT.

This clonotype was counted ten times or more. The V and J genes are TRBV20-1 and TRBJ2-1, with TRBD2 matching 9 bases. The V segment lost 6 bases and the J segment 1 base; nucleotides outside the gene matches: 4. CDR1 DFQATT and CDR2 SNEGSKA come from the germline V gene (reference sequence). This CDR3 has 14 residues. The CDR3 nucleotides read TGCAGTGCCCATAGCGGGGGTTCCTACAATGAGCAGTTCTTC. It codes for CSAHSGGSYNEQFF.

There are a few counts of this clonotype. The V call is TRBV19, the J call TRBJ1-2, with 9 bases fitting TRBD1. The CDR3 extends over 14 amino acids. Per germline, CDR1 LNHDA and CDR2 SQIVND (reference sequence). V lost 5 bases, J lost 2 bases, and 3 bases stayed unmatched. CDR3 bases: TGTGCCAGTAGTTCGGACAGGGGCAACTATGGCTACACCTTC. Translated, it gives CASSSDRGNYGYTF. The full variable domain, completed using reference TRBV19 and TRBJ1-2, is DGGITQSPKYLFRKEGQNVTLSCEQNLNHDAMYWYRQDPGQGLRLIYYSQIVNDFQKGDIAEGYSVSREKKESFPLTVTSAQKNPTAFYLCASSSDRGNYGYTFGSGTRLTVV.

The chain combines TRBV20-1 with TRBJ2-5; TRBD2 matches 10 bases. Trimming took 4 bases from V and 5 from J; bases not matched to a gene: 4. The CDR3 sequence is 13 residues long. Germline-derived CDR1 and CDR2 are DFQATT and SNEGSKA (reference sequence). The CDR3: CSAKLSGGETQYF. The CDR3, as DNA: TGCAGTGCTAAACTTAGCGGGGGGGAGACCCAGTACTTC.

This clonotype was detected ten times or more. This chain connects TRBV10-3 to TRBJ2-7; D tentatively reads TRBD1 or TRBD2 (5 bases each). This CDR3 is 13 amino acids long. V was trimmed by 8 bases and J by 9 bases, leaving 20 bases between them. Germline V gives CDR1 ENHRY, CDR2 SYGVKD. The CDR3 sequence: CAIGALGGGWQYF. The CDR3 DNA follows: TGTGCCATCGGGGCGCTCGGTGGGGGTTGGCAGTACTTC.

This clonotype was seen a handful of times. The chain combines TRBV4-3 with TRBJ1-5, with TRBD1 as a possible D gene (6 bases). Per germline, CDR1 LGHNA and CDR2 YSLEER. V was trimmed by 4 bases and J by 4 bases, leaving 14 bases between them. This CDR3 spans 15 amino acids. Written as DNA, the CDR3 is TGCGCCAGCAGCCGGAAGACGGACAGTAATCAGCCCCAGCATTTT. It codes for CASSRKTDSNQPQHF.

This clonotype was counted many times. This chain links TRBV7-2 with TRBJ1-4, with D possibly TRBD1 on 6 matching bases. The CDR3 is 15 residues long. The V gene's germline CDR1 is SGHTA and CDR2 FQGNSA. V was trimmed by 5 bases and J by 2 bases, leaving 12 bases between them. The CDR3 spells CASSTTGHTNEKLFF. The CDR3 DNA is TGTGCCAGCAGCACCACGGGACATACTAATGAAAAACTGTTTTTT. Full variable domain (rest looked up from reference TRBV7-2 and TRBJ1-4): GAGVSQSPSNKVTEKGKDVELRCDPISGHTALYWYRQSLGQGLEFLIYFQGNSAPDKSGLPSDRFSAERTGGSVSTLTIQRTQQEDSAVYLCASSTTGHTNEKLFFGSGTQLSVL.

The rearrangement joins TRBV20-1 to TRBJ1-2; D is uncertain. There are 15 residues in the CDR3. Germline V lookup: CDR1 DFQATT, CDR2 SNEGSKA (reference sequence). Trimming shortened V by 0 bases and J by 5 bases, and 16 bases separated the two germline ends. The CDR3 region is CSARDISEGIYGYTF. The CDR3 region has the DNA TGCAGTGCTAGAGATATATCCGAGGGCATTTATGGCTACACCTTC.

The genes are TRBV7-2 and TRBJ2-7, with D possibly being TRBD2 (5 bases). V dropped 3 bases and J dropped 1 base, with 10 bases sitting between them. The CDR3 consists of 14 residues. Germline CDR1 reads SGHTA; CDR2 reads FQGNSA. CDR3: CASSFYSGSYEQYF. CDR3 bases: TGTGCCAGCAGCTTTTATTCGGGGTCCTACGAGCAGTACTTC.

The table lists this clonotype with a few counts. This sequence joins TRBV15 and TRBJ1-6; D gene ambiguous. Trimming left V 1 base short and J 7 bases short, with 14 bases between. CDR1 is LNHNV, CDR2 YYDKDF, per germline (reference sequence). CDR3 length equals 16 residues. CDR3 sequence (DNA): TGTGCCACCAGCAGAGCGCCCGACCGACGGAATTCACCCCTCCACTTT. This sequence encodes CATSRAPDRRNSPLHF.

This clonotype was found many times. The genes are TRBV7-6 and TRBJ1-3; no reliable D call. The CDR3 sequence is 14 residues long. Germline V lookup: CDR1 SGHVS, CDR2 FNYEAQ. Trimming took 1 base from V and 2 from J, leaving 6 bases between them. In DNA form, the CDR3 reads TGTGCCAGCAGCTTAGTGGTAGCTGGAAACACCATATATTTT. Its protein is CASSLVVAGNTIYF.

This clonotype was observed at least ten times. The CDR3 nucleotides read TGCGCCAGCAGTGACAGGGCCAGAGGTGGCGGGGAGCTGTTTTTT. It yields the protein CASSDRARGGGELFF. The V call is TRBV10-1, the J call TRBJ2-2; possibly TRBD1 for D (5 bases). Trimming removed 3 bases from V and 7 bases from J, with 15 bases in between. CDR1 WNHNN and CDR2 SYGVQD come from the germline V gene (reference sequence). This CDR3 region has 15 residues.

This clonotype was seen repeatedly, ten times or more. V usage is TRBV12-3 or TRBV12-4 and J usage is TRBJ2-7; TRBD2 matches 10 bases. This CDR3 comprises 14 residues. The V gene end was trimmed by 1 base and the J gene end by 8 bases; junction bases not matched to a gene: 5. CDR3 sequence (DNA): TGTGCCAGCAGTTTAGTAGCGGGGGGCCATAAGCAGTACTTC. It translates to CASSLVAGGHKQYF.

Concerning this clonotype: A read error may explain this, as a much larger clone is one base away. J is TRBJ1-1 and V is TRBV10-3; D is perhaps TRBD1 (5 bases). The CDR3 is 12 residues long. The germline gives CDR1 ENHRY, CDR2 SYGVKD. Written as DNA, the CDR3 is TGTGCCACCAGTGGGACTTCCACTGAAGCTTTCTTT. Amino acids: CATSGTSTEAFF.

There are many counts of this clonotype. This chain joins TRBV5-6 and TRBJ1-1, with D unclear. The germline V gene encodes CDR1 SGHDT and CDR2 YYEEEE. V lost 1 base and J lost 6, with 7 bases in between. There are 12 residues in the CDR3. The CDR3 loop reads CASSLRASEAFF. CDR3 coding DNA: TGTGCCAGCAGCTTGAGGGCTTCTGAAGCTTTCTTT.

The chain recombines TRBV15 with TRBJ2-1, with D unclear. The CDR3 is made up of 16 amino acids. From germline, CDR1 is LNHNV and CDR2 YYDKDF (reference sequence). Trimming pared 5 bases from V and 0 bases from J, leaving 14 bases between. This chain's CDR3 is CATSRPKSASYNEQFF. CDR3 coding DNA: TGTGCCACCAGCCGCCCTAAATCTGCCTCCTACAATGAGCAGTTCTTC. The whole variable domain, remainder taken from reference TRBV15 and TRBJ2-1, is DAMVIQNPRYQVTQFGKPVTLSCSQTLNHNVMYWYQQKSSQAPKLLFHYYDKDFNNEADTPDNFQSRRPNTSFCFLDIRSPGLGDTAMYLCATSRPKSASYNEQFFGPGTRLTVL.

This clonotype was counted many times. The CDR3 protein is CASSVRGAPNTGELFF. In DNA form, the CDR3 reads TGTGCCAGCAGCGTAAGGGGGGCCCCGAACACCGGGGAGCTGTTTTTT. The V gene is TRBV9, the J gene TRBJ2-2; D may correspond to TRBD1 or TRBD2 (6 bases each). The germline V and J ends were trimmed by 1 base and 0 bases, with 10 bases remaining between them. Germline loops: CDR1 SGDLS, CDR2 YYNGEE. The CDR3 contains 16 residues.

The chain combines TRBV29-1 with TRBJ2-3; a weak D match, TRBD2 (5 bases). The CDR3 sequence is 11 residues long. V lost 7 bases and J lost 4, with 9 bases in between. Germline-derived CDR1 and CDR2 are SQVTM and ANQGSEA. DNA of the CDR3: TGCAGCGCCGGGGATTCAGATACGCAGTATTTT. Encoded protein: CSAGDSDTQYF.

This clonotype was recorded many times. The V call is TRBV12-3 or TRBV12-4, the J call TRBJ1-3; D not resolved. V was clipped by 7 bases and J by 3 bases, with 13 bases between them. CDR3 length equals 14 residues. CDR3 in amino acids: CASTLEGFGNTIYF. In DNA form, the CDR3 reads TGTGCCAGCACCCTTGAGGGATTTGGAAACACCATATATTTT.

This clonotype came up a few times. In nucleotides, the CDR3 is TGTGCTAGTGGTTTTGGTCTAGCGGGGGGATCTGATACGCAGTATTTT. It encodes CASGFGLAGGSDTQYF. The V and J genes are TRBV12-5 and TRBJ2-3, with 11 bases identical to TRBD2. This CDR3 comprises 16 residues. V shed 3 bases, J shed 6 bases, and the junction held 8 bases outside the gene matches. From germline, CDR1 is LGHNT and CDR2 FRNRAP.

This clonotype was seen ten or more times. The J gene is TRBJ2-6, the V gene TRBV19, with D maybe TRBD1 (6 bases). The germline V gene encodes CDR1 LNHDA and CDR2 SQIVND (reference sequence). V lost 7 bases and J lost 0, with 13 bases in between. The CDR3 runs to 16 residues. CDR3 residues: CASKRGFNSGANVLTF. CDR3 nucleotide sequence: TGTGCCAGTAAGAGGGGGTTCAACTCTGGGGCCAACGTCCTGACTTTC.

The chain combines TRBV6-1 with TRBJ2-1; D remains ambiguous. CDR3 length: 16 residues. Trimming cost V 1 base and J 2 bases, with 12 bases left between them. Germline V gives CDR1 MNHNS, CDR2 SASEGT. CDR3 amino acids: CASSEELLPPYNEQFF. In DNA, the CDR3 is TGTGCCAGCAGTGAAGAGCTCCTTCCTCCCTACAATGAGCAGTTCTTC.

The table lists this clonotype with many counts. The chain employs TRBV5-1 and TRBJ2-7; a weak D match, TRBD2 (5 bases). The V gene's germline CDR1 is SGHRS and CDR2 YFSETQ. Trimming cost V 0 bases and J 2 bases, with 9 bases left between them. The CDR3 is made up of 14 amino acids. CDR3 sequence (DNA): TGCGCCAGCAGCTTGGCAGCGGTAACCTACGAGCAGTACTTC. Its translation: CASSLAAVTYEQYF.

This chain joins TRBV20-1 and TRBJ1-1; D unresolved. The CDR3 has 14 residues. Trimming took 2 bases from V and 1 from J, leaving 11 bases between them. The V gene's germline CDR1 is DFQATT and CDR2 SNEGSKA (reference sequence). The CDR3 protein is CSARNDMGNTEAFF. CDR3 nucleotide sequence: TGCAGTGCTAGAAATGACATGGGGAACACTGAAGCTTTCTTT.

The chain joins TRBV20-1 to TRBJ1-2, with 8 bases identical to TRBD1. With V trimmed by 3 bases and J by 6 bases, 9 bases remained unmatched. The CDR3 is made up of 14 amino acids. Germline V gene sequence: CDR1 DFQATT, CDR2 SNEGSKA (reference sequence). CDR3 coding DNA: TGCAGTGCTAGTGGAAGACAGGGGTTGGATGGCTACACCTTC. Translated, it gives CSASGRQGLDGYTF.

The chain uses TRBV11-1 and TRBJ2-5; unclear D gene. This CDR3 region has 17 residues. Germline V gene data show CDR1 as SGHAT and CDR2 as FQDESV (reference sequence). Trimming stripped 1 base from V and 0 bases from J, with 15 bases between. The CDR3 bases are TGTGCCAGCAGCTTAGGCCGGTCCGAGATGTACCAAGAGACCCAGTACTTC. Amino acids: CASSLGRSEMYQETQYF.

J is TRBJ1-1 and V is TRBV4-3; D is uncertain. The germline V gene encodes CDR1 LGHNA and CDR2 YSLEER. Trimming removed 3 bases at V and 7 bases at J, with 9 bases between. The length of the CDR3 is 12 residues. CDR3 nucleotides: TGCGCCAGCAGCCATAGCGACATTGAAGCTTTCTTT. This codes for CASSHSDIEAFF.

The CDR3 is CASSLGAVVSGNTIYF. The CDR3 DNA follows: TGTGCCAGCAGCTTGGGGGCGGTCGTTTCTGGAAACACCATATATTTT. The V call is TRBV5-6, the J call TRBJ1-3, with D uncertain. This CDR3 region has 16 residues. Trimming pared 0 bases from V and 1 base from J, leaving 11 bases between. Germline V CDR1 and CDR2: SGHDT, YYEEEE.

This clonotype was found a few times. The gene calls are TRBV20-1 and TRBJ2-7; D is uncertain. CDR1 and CDR2 (germline): DFQATT, SNEGSKA (reference sequence). The CDR3 extends over 13 amino acids. V was clipped by 3 bases and J by 2 bases, with 11 bases between them. The CDR3 here is CSARSGMTYEQYF. The CDR3 bases are TGCAGTGCTAGGAGTGGGATGACCTACGAGCAGTACTTC.

This clonotype was found a few times. The chain couples TRBV29-1 to TRBJ2-7; D could derive from TRBD1 or TRBD2 (5 bases each). The CDR3 totals 13 residues. The germline CDR1 and CDR2 sequences are SQVTM and ANQGSEA. Trimming took 7 bases from V and 6 from J, leaving 19 bases between them. CDR3 DNA sequence: TGCAGCGCCGACTTCGGGGCGTTGGGCGAGCAGTACTTC. This translates into CSADFGALGEQYF.

This chain links TRBV11-2 with TRBJ2-1; the D gene is possibly TRBD1 (6 bases). V shed 0 bases and J shed 0 bases, with 9 bases lying between them. The CDR3 length is 16 residues. Germline V CDR1 and CDR2: SGHAT, FQNNGV. As DNA, the CDR3 is TGTGCCAGCAGCTTAGAGGGACACTTCTCCTACAATGAGCAGTTCTTC. It specifies CASSLEGHFSYNEQFF. The entire variable domain, with the rest obtained from reference TRBV11-2 and TRBJ2-1, is as follows: EAGVAQSPRYKIIEKRQSVAFWCNPISGHATLYWYQQILGQGPKLLIQFQNNGVVDDSQLPKDRFSAERLKGVDSTLKIQPAKLEDSAVYLCASSLEGHFSYNEQFFGPGTRLTVL.

This clonotype has at least ten counts. The chain has TRBV20-1 and TRBJ1-1; D perhaps matches TRBD1 (6 bases). CDR1 is DFQATT, CDR2 SNEGSKA, per germline (reference sequence). The CDR3 length is 13 residues. V lost 3 bases to trimming and J lost 3 bases, with 11 bases between them. The CDR3 bases are TGCAGTGCTAGGTCAGGGGCAGACACTGAAGCTTTCTTT. Translated: CSARSGADTEAFF.